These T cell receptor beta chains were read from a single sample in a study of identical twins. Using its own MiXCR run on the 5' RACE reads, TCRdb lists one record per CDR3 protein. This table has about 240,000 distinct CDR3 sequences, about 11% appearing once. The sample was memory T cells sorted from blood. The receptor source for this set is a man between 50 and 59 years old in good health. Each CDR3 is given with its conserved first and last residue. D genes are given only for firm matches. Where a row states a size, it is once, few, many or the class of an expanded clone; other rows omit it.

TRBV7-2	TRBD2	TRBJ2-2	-	TGTGCCAGCAGCTTAGTTGCGGGAGGACGGGAGCTGTTTTTT	CASSLVAGGRELFF
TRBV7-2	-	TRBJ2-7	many	TGTGCCAGCAGCGCTCACCGGGACTACGAGCAGTACTTC	CASSAHRDYEQYF
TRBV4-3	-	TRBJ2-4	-	TGCGCCAGCAGCCAAGATGTAGGTCTAGCCAAAAACATTCAGTACTTC	CASSQDVGLAKNIQYF
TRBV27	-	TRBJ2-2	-	TGTGCCAGCAGAAGAGAGGGAACTTATAGCGGACACAGACCTACCGGGGAGCTGTTTTTT	CASRREGTYSGHRPTGELFF
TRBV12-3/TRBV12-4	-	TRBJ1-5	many	TGTGCCAGCAGTTTAGGGGACACCTATAGCAATCAGCCCCAGCATTTT	CASSLGDTYSNQPQHF
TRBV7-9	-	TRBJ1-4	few	TGTGCCAGCAGCTACCTGGGGGAAAAACTGTTTTTT	CASSYLGEKLFF
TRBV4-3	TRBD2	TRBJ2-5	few	TGCGCCAGCAGCCCCGGGGGGGCGGGGGAGACCCAGTACTTC	CASSPGGAGETQYF
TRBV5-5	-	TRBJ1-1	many	TGTGCCAGCAGCTTTTCTCCAATGAACACTGAAGCTTTCTTT	CASSFSPMNTEAFF
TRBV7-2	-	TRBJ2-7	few	TGTGCCAGCAGTCCCAGCTACCGAAGCTCCTACGAGCAGTACTTC	CASSPSYRSSYEQYF
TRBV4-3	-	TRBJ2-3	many	TGCGCCAGCAGCCAAGGAAGGACTAGCACAGATACGCAGTATTTT	CASSQGRTSTDTQYF
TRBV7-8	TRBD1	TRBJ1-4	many	TGTGCCAGCAGCCCACGTCCGGGACAGGGGACAACTAATGAAAAACTGTTTTTT	CASSPRPGQGTTNEKLFF
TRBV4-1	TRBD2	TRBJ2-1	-	TGCGCCAGCAGCCAAGGACTAGCGCACAGGAGCTCCTACAATGAGCAGTTCTTC	CASSQGLAHRSSYNEQFF
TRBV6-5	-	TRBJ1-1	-	TGTGCCAGCAGCAGGGACGGAACTGAAGCTTTCTTT	CASSRDGTEAFF
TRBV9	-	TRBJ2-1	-	TGTGCCAGCAGCGTAGGCAGGGAAGGTGAGCAGTTCTTC	CASSVGREGEQFF
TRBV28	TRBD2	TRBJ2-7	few	TGTGCCAGCGCGGGAGGGCCGACCTACGAGCAGTACTTC	CASAGGPTYEQYF
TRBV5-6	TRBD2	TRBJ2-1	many	TGTGCCAGCAGCCCGACGACTAGCGGGAGGGCCAGAGGTTACAATGAGCAGTTCTTC	CASSPTTSGRARGYNEQFF
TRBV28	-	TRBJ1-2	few	TGTGCCAGCAGATTGGACATCCATGGCTACACCTTC	CASRLDIHGYTF
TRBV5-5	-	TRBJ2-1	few	TGTGCCAGCAGCTACCCAGGGACCCGGACGTACAATGAGCAGTTCTTC	CASSYPGTRTYNEQFF
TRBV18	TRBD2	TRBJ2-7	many	TGTGCCAGCTCACAATCCGTAGCGGGCGGGGCCAGCGAGCAGTACTTC	CASSQSVAGGASEQYF
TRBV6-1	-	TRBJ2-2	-	TGTGCCACCCAGGCGGGGCCGGGCACCGGGGAGCTGTTTTTT	CATQAGPGTGELFF
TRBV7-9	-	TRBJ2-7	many	TGTGCCAGCAGCTTAGAGGCCTACGAGCAGTACTTC	CASSLEAYEQYF
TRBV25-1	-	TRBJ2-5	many	TGTGCCAGCAGTGGTTCACAGGGTAACGGAGAAGAGACCCAGTACTTC	CASSGSQGNGEETQYF
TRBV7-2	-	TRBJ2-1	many	TGTGCCAGCAGCTTGCAGATTTCTAGCTATGATGAGCAGTTCTTC	CASSLQISSYDEQFF
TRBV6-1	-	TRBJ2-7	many	TGTGCCAGCAGTCCCACGACATGGGACGAGCAGTACTTC	CASSPTTWDEQYF
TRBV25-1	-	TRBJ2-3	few	TGTGCCAGCAGTGAATATAAACTAGATACGCAGTATTTT	CASSEYKLDTQYF
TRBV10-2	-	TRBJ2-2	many	TGCGCCAGCAGGGCGACAGGTTCTATCACCGGGGAGCTGTTTTTT	CASRATGSITGELFF
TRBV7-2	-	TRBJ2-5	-	TGTGCCAGCAGCTTAGGGAGGGGCAGGGGAAAAGAGACCCAGTACTTC	CASSLGRGRGKETQYF
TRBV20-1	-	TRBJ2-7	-	TGCAGTGCTAGCCCCCATGGAAGGGGAGAGCAGTACTTC	CSASPHGRGEQYF
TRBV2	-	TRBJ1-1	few	TGTGCCAGCAATGGGCAGGGCCCGAACACTGAAGCTTTCTTT	CASNGQGPNTEAFF
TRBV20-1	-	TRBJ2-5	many	TGCAGTGCTAGTCCCCTAGCGCGGGAGACCCAGTACTTC	CSASPLARETQYF
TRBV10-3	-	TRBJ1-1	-	TGTGCCATCCGATCGGGGGCTGATTCTGCTGAAGCTTTCTTT	CAIRSGADSAEAFF
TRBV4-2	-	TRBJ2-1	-	TGTGCCAGCAGCCAAGATCAAACCCGAGGAAATGAGCAGTTCTTC	CASSQDQTRGNEQFF
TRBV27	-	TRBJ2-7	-	TGTGCCAGCAGGCGGGACTTTCTAAGCTCCTACGAGCAGTACTTC	CASRRDFLSSYEQYF
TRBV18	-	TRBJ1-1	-	TGTGCCAGCTCACCAAGACAGGCGGGGACTGAAGCTTTCTTT	CASSPRQAGTEAFF
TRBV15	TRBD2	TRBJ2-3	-	TGTGCCACCAGCAGCTCTCTAGCGGGGGCCACAGATACGCAGTATTTT	CATSSSLAGATDTQYF
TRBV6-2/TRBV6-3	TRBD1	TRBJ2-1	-	TGTGCCAGCGCCCCACCACCGGGACAGGGGGTCTATGAGCAGTTCTTC	CASAPPPGQGVYEQFF
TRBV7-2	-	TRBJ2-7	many	TGTGCCAGCAGCCACTTGGGACCCTCCTACGAGCAGTACTTC	CASSHLGPSYEQYF
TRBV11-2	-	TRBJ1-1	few	TGTGCCAGCAGCCCGGGAAAGCGGAACACTGAAGCTTTCTTT	CASSPGKRNTEAFF
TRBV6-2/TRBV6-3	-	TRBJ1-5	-	TGTGCCAGCAGACCGTCAGGGAGAGGGGTGGCTCAGCCCCAGCATTTT	CASRPSGRGVAQPQHF
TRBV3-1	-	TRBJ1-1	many	TGTGCCAGCAGCCCCCGGGGTAACACTGAAGCTTTCTTT	CASSPRGNTEAFF
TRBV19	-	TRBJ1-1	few	TGTGCCACTAGAGACATGAACACTGAAGCTTTCTTT	CATRDMNTEAFF
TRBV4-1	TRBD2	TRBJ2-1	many	TGCGCCAGCAGCCAAGGTAGCGGGGAAATCTACAATGAGCAGTTCTTC	CASSQGSGEIYNEQFF
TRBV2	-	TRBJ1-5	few	TGTGCCAGCAGTAAAGGGCTAGAGGGTCAGCCCCAGCATTTT	CASSKGLEGQPQHF
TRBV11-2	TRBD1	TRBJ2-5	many	TGTGCCAGCAGCTCCCCGACAGGGGGCGGGGAGACCCAGTACTTC	CASSSPTGGGETQYF
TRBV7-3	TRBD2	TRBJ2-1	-	TGTGCCAGCAGCGCAACCGGGACTAGCGGAACCTACAATGAGCAGTTCTTC	CASSATGTSGTYNEQFF
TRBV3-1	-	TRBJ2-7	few	TGTGCCAGCAGCCAACCTCAAGCCTCCTACGAGCAGTACTTC	CASSQPQASYEQYF
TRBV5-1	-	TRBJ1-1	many	TGCGCCAGCGGACAAAGGGGGAACACTGAAGCTTTCTTT	CASGQRGNTEAFF
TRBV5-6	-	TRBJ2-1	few	TGTGCCAGCAGCTTGGTGCCCGCGTACAATGAGCAGTTCTTC	CASSLVPAYNEQFF
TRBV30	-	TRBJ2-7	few	TGTGCCTGGAGACAGGAGAGGAGGGGCACCGATGGTGAGCAGTACTTC	CAWRQERRGTDGEQYF
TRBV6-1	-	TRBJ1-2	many	TGTGCCAGCAGTGAAACCTGGGGTGGCTACACCTTC	CASSETWGGYTF
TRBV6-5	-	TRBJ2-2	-	TGTGCCAGCAGTTACTCGCGTCAGCGGGTGCCCACCGGGGAGCTGTTTTTT	CASSYSRQRVPTGELFF